The 13 T cell receptor beta chains listed next were all sequenced from one sample in a study of T cell responses to AZD1222 COVID-19 vaccine. The table came from immunoSEQ multiplex PCR; TCRdb's copy has only in-frame clones and leaves some out. The sample holds fewer than 150,000 clones; about 92% are singletons and the top ten take 14% to 15%. The sample in question was peripheral blood, obtained on day 0 of AZD1222 vaccination. Receptor source: an adult in good health.

The chain has TRBV27 and TRBJ2-7; a possible D gene is TRBD2 (5 bases). Germline CDR1 reads MNHEY; CDR2 reads SMNVEV (reference sequence). V was pared by 0 bases and J by 0 bases, with 9 bases between. The CDR3 length is 15 residues. In DNA, the CDR3 is TGTGCCAGCAGTTTATCGTGGGAGTCCTCCTACGAGCAGTACTTC. Translating it yields CASSLSWESSYEQYF.

This chain connects TRBV18 to TRBJ2-1, with D possibly TRBD2 on 7 matching bases. Deletions cut 2 bases from V and 10 bases from J, with 15 bases between. Germline lookup yields CDR1 KGHSH and CDR2 LQKENI. CDR3 size: 14 residues. CDR3 DNA sequence: TGTGCCAGCTCACCATACGGGGGGCAGAAGGAGCAGTTCTTC. Protein sequence: CASSPYGGQKEQFF.

This chain connects TRBV21-1 to TRBJ2-7; the table assigns TRBD1, which was not confirmed against the DNA. TRBV21-1 is designated a pseudogene. This CDR3 is 16 amino acids long. The CDR3: CASSRGTGTGGFEQYF. CDR3 sequence (DNA): TGTGCCAGCAGCAGGGGAACCGGGACAGGGGGCTTCGAGCAGTACTTC.

This clone came up a few times. In DNA, the CDR3 is TGTGCCAGCAAGCCCCGACAGGGAAATTACGAGCAGTACTTC. Protein: CASKPRQGNYEQYF. The chain employs TRBV7-9 and TRBJ2-7; TRBD1 agrees at 7 bases. The CDR3 is 14 amino acids. Germline V gene data show CDR1 as SEHNR and CDR2 as FQNEAQ (reference sequence). Unmatched junction bases numbered 10, after V lost 7 bases and J lost 4 bases.

This chain uses TRBV10-1 with TRBJ1-1; no reliable D call. Germline lookup yields CDR1 WNHNN and CDR2 SYGVQD (reference sequence). V lost 4 bases and J lost 7, with 16 bases in between. The length of the CDR3 is 14 residues. Written as DNA, the CDR3 is TGCGCCAGCAGTGGTAACGAAGGGAACCTTGAAGCTTTCTTT. Amino acids: CASSGNEGNLEAFF.

The V gene is TRBV6-6, the J gene TRBJ1-3; 10 bases are shared with TRBD1. Germline CDR1 MNHNY, CDR2 SVGAGI (reference sequence). The CDR3 extends over 20 amino acids. The ends lost 6 bases at V and 0 bases at J; junction bases unmatched: 17. This CDR3 reads CASRRGTGALPTSSGNTIYF. CDR3 in DNA: TGTGCCAGCAGACGAGGGACAGGGGCACTTCCAACGAGCTCTGGAAACACCATATATTTT.

The CDR3 protein is CASLKGTGVSNQPQHF. As DNA, the CDR3 is TGTGCCAGTCTTAAGGGGACAGGAGTAAGCAATCAGCCCCAGCATTTT. This chain joins TRBV19 and TRBJ1-5; 8 bases line up with TRBD1. Germline V gene data show CDR1 as LNHDA and CDR2 as SQIVND (reference sequence). The CDR3 spans 16 residues. V shed 8 bases, J shed 1 base, and the junction held 10 bases outside the gene matches.

V and J are TRBV18 and TRBJ2-7; perhaps TRBD2 as D (5 bases). Germline V lookup: CDR1 KGHSH, CDR2 LQKENI. Trimming stripped 6 bases from V and 3 bases from J, with 12 bases between. The CDR3 is 13 residues long. CDR3 sequence (DNA): TGTGCCAGCTCTTCCGACGGGAACTACGAGCAGTACTTC. Translated: CASSSDGNYEQYF. Complete variable domain (other parts from reference TRBV18 and TRBJ2-7): NAGVMQNPRHLVRRRGQEARLRCSPMKGHSHVYWYRQLPEEGLKFMVYLQKENIIDESGMPKERFSAEFPKEGPSILRIQQVVRGDSAAYFCASSSDGNYEQYFGPGTRLTVT.

The rearrangement joins TRBV19 to TRBJ1-5; D not certain. Germline V gene lookup returns CDR1 LNHDA and CDR2 SQIVND (reference sequence). The V end lost 5 bases, the J end lost 0 bases, and 14 bases lay between the germline ends. The CDR3 is 16 residues long. CDR3 DNA sequence: TGTGCCAGTAGTGCCCCTTCGGGTAATAGCAATCAGCCCCAGCATTTT. Residues: CASSAPSGNSNQPQHF.

The chain combines TRBV29-1 with TRBJ1-2; 7 positions match TRBD1. This CDR3 has 15 residues. From germline, CDR1 is SQVTM and CDR2 ANQGSEA. J was trimmed by 0 bases and V by 3 bases; bases with no gene match: 7. CDR3 bases: TGCAGCGTTGATTCACAGGGGTCAACTAACTATGGCTACACCTTC. Translating gives CSVDSQGSTNYGYTF.

The chain couples TRBV7-2 to TRBJ1-5; D possibly corresponds to TRBD1 (5 bases). The CDR3 contains 15 residues. Trimming shortened V by 4 bases and J by 7 bases, and 17 bases separated the two germline ends. Germline lookup yields CDR1 SGHTA and CDR2 FQGNSA. The CDR3 here is CASSSSVGGGQPQHF. CDR3 coding DNA: TGTGCCAGCAGCTCCTCGGTGGGGGGGGGACAGCCCCAGCATTTT.

The rearrangement joins TRBV9 to TRBJ1-1; 9 bases are a match to TRBD1. Germline trimming cut 0 bases from V and 5 bases from J; bases unmatched to any gene: 5. Looked up from germline, CDR1 is SGDLS and CDR2 is YYNGEE. This CDR3 spans 15 amino acids. The CDR3 loop is CASSVVGQGRTEAFF. CDR3 bases: TGTGCCAGCAGCGTAGTAGGACAGGGGAGGACTGAAGCTTTCTTT. The full variable domain, rest sourced from reference TRBV9 and TRBJ1-1, is DSGVTQTPKHLITATGQRVTLRCSPRSGDLSVYWYQQSLDQGLQFLIQYYNGEERAKGNILERFSAQQFPDLHSELNLSSLELGDSALYFCASSVVGQGRTEAFFGQGTRLTVV.

The chain employs TRBV13 and TRBJ1-3; possibly TRBD1 for D (6 bases). V was cut by 4 bases and J by 0 bases, with 13 bases left in between. The V gene's germline CDR1 is PRHDT and CDR2 FYEKMQ (reference sequence). The CDR3 is made up of 16 amino acids. Written as DNA, the CDR3 is TGTGCCAGCAGCTCCGGACAGTCAAGCTCTGGAAACACCATATATTTT. Its protein is CASSSGQSSSGNTIYF.